The T cell receptor (beta chain) under discussion was sequenced for a study of shared clonotypes between healthy human individuals (TCRdb year 2020). In the study overall: Three men and a couple of women, aged 18 to 49 years, made up the cohort. The study deeply sequenced blood TCR repertoires of five healthy adults to estimate repertoire size and the extent of clonotype sharing between individuals. Libraries were prepared and TCR repertoires were sequenced by different laboratories using diverse techniques, in order to increase sequencing depth and limit assay-specific biases. Leukapheresis yielded between about 0.85 and 10 billion PBMCs per donor. For each donor, CD4 naive and CD4 memory were each given three plates, CD8 naive was given two plates, and CD8 memory was given one plate.

In the case of this clone: Its antigen has not been determined. No clone much larger than this one lies a single base away; base qualities are absent.

TCR CDR3 regions were amplified from genomic DNA by multiplex PCR using the deep immunoSEQ assay. Extracted genomic DNA from each cell subset was spread evenly across all wells of several immunoSEQ 96-well plates, with each plate serving as a replicate. For sorted subsets, roughly 200 ng of genomic DNA, equivalent to 25,000 to 35,000 T cell genomes, went into each replicate PCR. The purified libraries were quantified using a Qubit 3.0 fluorometer, sized with a Bioanalyzer 2100, and then quantified again using the KAPA Library Quantification kit. A separate single-read 150-cycle Illumina NextSeq 550 flow cell was used to sequence each immunoSEQ 96-well plate. The original pipeline was this. The immunoSEQ output contained only junctional sequences without quality scores, so filtering could not match that applied to full-length reads. Sequences were annotated with PyIR, a Python wrapper for IgBLAST v1.9, and V/J genes and CDR3 were assigned using IMGT germline references. Reads were filtered out if the reads had weak V/J assignments (E-value above 1e-6), no CDR3, stop codons, out-of-frame junctions, or ambiguous translated residues. V3J clonotypes were defined as sequences sharing the same inferred V gene, J gene, and CDR3 amino acid sequence. Percentage overlap between repertoires was calculated by dividing the number of shared unique clonotypes by the size of the smaller repertoire. Three approaches were used to assess repertoire richness: RTK rarefaction, the Chao1 estimator, and Recon v2.1 estimates of unobserved clonotypes. OLGA was used to compute generation probabilities for all TCRbeta clonotypes that the gDNA method yielded from a few donors. TCRdb stores this immuneACCESS table with in-frame sequences only. Part of the clones is absent; in the studies checked, under half of the shortfall reflects unresolved V genes, and no reason is known for the rest. The DNA gave D and trimming, while V, J and clone size come from that table. The sample data list around 2.1 million clones, and approximately 94% of these were observed just once. 1.5% to 2% of the sample rests with the top ten.

General conclusions and limits of the study: The small number of donors limited the genetic and exposure-history diversity represented. Pairwise subsampling indicated that sequencing depth was expected to affect the degree of clonotype sharing among donors. Estimated clonotype richness was generally larger for naive than for memory subsets. Only blood was sampled, and tissue TCR repertoires likely differ from those in blood. Across four donors, 5% to 6% of naive CD4, approximately 3.6% of naive CD8, under 2.5% of memory CD4, and about 0.44% of memory CD8 clonotypes were shared. Rarefaction of sorted-subset datasets indicated incomplete sequencing despite the large sequencing depth. Compared with non-shared clonotypes, clonotypes shared by all four sorted-subset donors had higher generation probabilities.

Trimming at the junction amounts to 6 bases on V and 3 bases on J, and the germline ends lie 17 bases apart. The CDR3, cysteine through phenylalanine, is 15 amino acids long. Of the read, only the CDR3 DNA is kept; its 45 bases are in frame from base 1. From the germline V gene, CDR1 is MNHEY and CDR2 is SVGAGI. CD8 naive samples were CD45RO-negative cells positively selected for CCR7, giving a CD45RA+CCR7+ population that excluded TemRA cells. Donors were healthy HIV-negative adults with no recently reported acute infections or vaccinations. Every donor was a Caucasian adult residing in Nashville, Tennessee, USA. After blood collection by leukapheresis, PBMCs were isolated using Ficoll-Histopaque density gradient centrifugation and then cryopreserved in the vapor phase of liquid nitrogen. Analytical flow cytometry was used to check the purity and quantity of each magnetically sorted T cell population. From each sorted fraction, genomic DNA was isolated and quantified by UV absorbance on a Nanodrop 2000c.

The TCR comes from a man between 18 and 29 years old in good health. Some clones in this sample may be carry-over from other donors' samples. Sequences were obtained from naive CD8+ T cells from PBMCs. What this sample's cell subset or site label stands for: CD45RA+CCR7+. Rearrangement joined TRBV6-5 to TRBJ2-5, with the D gene not confidently named. The bases read TGTGCCAGCAGCGAAAGCCCAGATCGCAAAGAGACCCAGTACTTC. Its translation reads: CASSESPDRKETQYF.